The T cell receptor (beta chain) described here comes from a study of neurological immune-mediated disorders. Time point: longitudinal time-point 2. V was cut by 4 bases and J by 5 bases, with 11 bases left in between. This CDR3 is built from 13 residues. The germline V gene has CDR1 DFQATT and CDR2 SNEGSKA (reference sequence). This clonotype was observed at least ten times. TCRdb reprocessed the 5' RACE reads with MiXCR, giving one entry per CDR3 protein. The table shows roughly 98,000 distinct CDR3 sequences, with roughly 13% occurring only once. The V call is TRBV20-1, the J call TRBJ1-4; D may be TRBD1 (6 bases). The sample was PBMCs. This clonotype was sampled from a female donor with HTLV-1-associated myelopathy (HAM/TSP). The CDR3 nucleotides are TGCAGTGCTAAGGAGGGGGGGAATGAAAAACTGTTTTTT. Translated: CSAKEGGNEKLFF.